This T cell receptor (beta chain) stems from a study of Graves' ophthalmopathy and Graves' hyperthyroidism. The sequenced template was RNA, covering the TCR beta CDR3 region. First-round RT-PCR used HTBI primers; second-round multiplex PCR followed. Using its own MiXCR run on the multiplex PCR reads, TCRdb lists one record per CDR3 protein. The table has over a million distinct CDR3 sequences, 35% to 40% seen once. As to this clonotype: It is likely a read error, because the conserved phenylalanine at the end of the CDR3 is missing.

J lost 4 bases, V lost 5 bases, and 11 bases had no gene match. Germline loops: CDR1 DFQATT, CDR2 SNEGSKA (reference sequence). The CDR3 consists of 15 residues. This clonotype was obtained from an adult man with Graves' hyperthyroidism. This chain links TRBV20-1 with TRBJ1-5; TRBD1 matches at 7 bases. The specimen sequenced was peripheral blood or thyroid tissue (not recorded which). The CDR3: CSAHYDREPNQPQHS. DNA for the CDR3: TGCAGTGCTCACTACGACAGGGAACCTAATCAGCCCCAGCATTCT.